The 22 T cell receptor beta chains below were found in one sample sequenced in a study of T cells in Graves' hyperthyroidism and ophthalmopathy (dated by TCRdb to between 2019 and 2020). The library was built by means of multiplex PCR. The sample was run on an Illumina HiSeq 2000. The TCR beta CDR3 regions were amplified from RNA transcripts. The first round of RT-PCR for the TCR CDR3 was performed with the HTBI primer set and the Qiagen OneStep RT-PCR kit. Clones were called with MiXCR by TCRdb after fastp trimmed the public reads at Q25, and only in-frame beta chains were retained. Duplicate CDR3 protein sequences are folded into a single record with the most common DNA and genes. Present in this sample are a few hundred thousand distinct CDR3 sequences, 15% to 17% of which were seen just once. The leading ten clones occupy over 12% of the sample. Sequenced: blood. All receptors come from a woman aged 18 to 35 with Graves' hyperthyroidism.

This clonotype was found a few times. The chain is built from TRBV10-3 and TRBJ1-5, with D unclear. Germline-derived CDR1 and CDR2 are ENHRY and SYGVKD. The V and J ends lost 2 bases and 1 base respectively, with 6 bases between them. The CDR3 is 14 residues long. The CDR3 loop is CAISEGESNQPQHF. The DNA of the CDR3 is TGTGCCATCAGTGAGGGGGAGAGCAATCAGCCCCAGCATTTT.

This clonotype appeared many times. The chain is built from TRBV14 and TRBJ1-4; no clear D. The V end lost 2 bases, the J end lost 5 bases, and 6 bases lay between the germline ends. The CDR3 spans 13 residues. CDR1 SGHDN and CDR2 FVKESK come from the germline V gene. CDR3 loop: CASSQQQNEKLFF. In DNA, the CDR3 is TGTGCCAGCAGCCAACAACAGAATGAAAAACTGTTTTTT.

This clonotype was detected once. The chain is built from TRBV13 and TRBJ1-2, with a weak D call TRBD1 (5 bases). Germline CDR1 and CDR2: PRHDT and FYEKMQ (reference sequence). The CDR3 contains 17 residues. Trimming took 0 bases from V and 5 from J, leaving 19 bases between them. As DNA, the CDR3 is TGTGCCAGCAGCTTAGGTTCCCACCAGGGCAGAGATTATGGCTACACCTTC. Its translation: CASSLGSHQGRDYGYTF. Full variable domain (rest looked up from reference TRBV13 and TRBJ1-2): AAGVIQSPRHLIKEKRETATLKCYPIPRHDTVYWYQQGPGQDPQFLISFYEKMQSDKGSIPDRFSAQQFSDYHSELNMSSLELGDSALYFCASSLGSHQGRDYGYTFGSGTRLTVV.

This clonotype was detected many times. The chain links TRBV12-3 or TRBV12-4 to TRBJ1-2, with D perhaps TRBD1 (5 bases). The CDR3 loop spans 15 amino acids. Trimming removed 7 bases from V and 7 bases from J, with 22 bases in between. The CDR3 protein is CASTEPGLSGGGYTF. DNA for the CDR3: TGTGCCAGCACCGAGCCGGGGCTCTCCGGCGGTGGCTACACCTTC.

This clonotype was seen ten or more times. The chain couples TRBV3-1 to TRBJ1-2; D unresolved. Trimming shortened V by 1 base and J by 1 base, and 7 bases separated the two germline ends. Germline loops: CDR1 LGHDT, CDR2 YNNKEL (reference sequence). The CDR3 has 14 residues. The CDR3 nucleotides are TGTGCCAGCAGCCAAGTTGCGATTAACTATGGCTACACCTTC. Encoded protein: CASSQVAINYGYTF.

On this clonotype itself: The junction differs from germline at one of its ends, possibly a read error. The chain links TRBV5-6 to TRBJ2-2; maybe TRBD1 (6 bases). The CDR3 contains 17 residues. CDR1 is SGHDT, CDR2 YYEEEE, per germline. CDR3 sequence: CAGSLVGRTVNTGELFF. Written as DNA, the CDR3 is TGTGCCGGCAGCTTGGTGGGGCGGACAGTTAACACCGGGGAGCTGTTTTTT.

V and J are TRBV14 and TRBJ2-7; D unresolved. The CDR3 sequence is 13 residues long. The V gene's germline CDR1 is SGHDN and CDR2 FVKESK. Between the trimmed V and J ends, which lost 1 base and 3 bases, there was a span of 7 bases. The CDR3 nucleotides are TGTGCCAGCAGCCAAGTCCAACTCTACGAGCAGTACTTC. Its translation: CASSQVQLYEQYF.

The CDR3 loop reads CASSIGAGSGGDTQYF. CDR3 DNA sequence: TGTGCCAGTAGTATAGGAGCGGGCTCAGGCGGAGATACGCAGTATTTT. The chain couples TRBV19 to TRBJ2-3, with D possibly matching TRBD2 (6 bases). The germline gives CDR1 LNHDA, CDR2 SQIVND (reference sequence). This CDR3 spans 16 amino acids. With 1 base removed from V and 5 bases from J, the gap between germline ends came to 16 bases.

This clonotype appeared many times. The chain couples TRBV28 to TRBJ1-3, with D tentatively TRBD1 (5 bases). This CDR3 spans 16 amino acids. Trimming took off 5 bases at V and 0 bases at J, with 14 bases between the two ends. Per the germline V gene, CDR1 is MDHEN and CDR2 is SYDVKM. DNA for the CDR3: TGTGCCAGCAGTCAGCCTGGGGCGATCTCTGGAAACACCATATATTTT. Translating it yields CASSQPGAISGNTIYF.

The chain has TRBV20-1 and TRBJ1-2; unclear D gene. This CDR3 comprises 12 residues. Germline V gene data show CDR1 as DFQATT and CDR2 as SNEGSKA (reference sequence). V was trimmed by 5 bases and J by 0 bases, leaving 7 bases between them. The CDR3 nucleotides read TGCAGTGCTGAGGATTCTAACTATGGCTACACCTTC. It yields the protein CSAEDSNYGYTF.

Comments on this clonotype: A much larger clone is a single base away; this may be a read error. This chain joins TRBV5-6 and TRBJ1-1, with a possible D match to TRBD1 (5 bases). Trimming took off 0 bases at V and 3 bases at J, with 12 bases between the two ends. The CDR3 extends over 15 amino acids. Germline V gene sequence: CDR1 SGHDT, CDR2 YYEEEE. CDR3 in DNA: TGTGCCAGCAGCTTGGTTGGACATATGGACACTGAAGCTTTCTTT. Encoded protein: CASSLVGHMDTEAFF.

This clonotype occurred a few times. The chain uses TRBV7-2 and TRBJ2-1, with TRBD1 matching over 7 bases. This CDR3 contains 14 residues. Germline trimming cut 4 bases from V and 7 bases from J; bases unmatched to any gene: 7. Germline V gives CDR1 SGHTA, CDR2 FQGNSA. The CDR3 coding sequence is TGTGCCAGCAGCTCGAACCCGACAGGGAATGAGCAGTTCTTC. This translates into CASSSNPTGNEQFF.

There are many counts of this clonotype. The CDR3 here is CASSPPLETQYF. The CDR3 nucleotides are TGTGCCAGCTCACCACCGCTGGAGACCCAGTACTTC. The V and J genes are TRBV18 and TRBJ2-5; no definite D call. The CDR3 loop spans 12 amino acids. Trimming removed 0 bases at V and 5 bases at J, with 4 bases between. Germline loops: CDR1 KGHSH, CDR2 LQKENI. The whole variable domain, filled in from reference TRBV18 and TRBJ2-5, reads NAGVMQNPRHLVRRRGQEARLRCSPMKGHSHVYWYRQLPEEGLKFMVYLQKENIIDESGMPKERFSAEFPKEGPSILRIQQVVRGDSAAYFCASSPPLETQYFGPGTRLLVL.

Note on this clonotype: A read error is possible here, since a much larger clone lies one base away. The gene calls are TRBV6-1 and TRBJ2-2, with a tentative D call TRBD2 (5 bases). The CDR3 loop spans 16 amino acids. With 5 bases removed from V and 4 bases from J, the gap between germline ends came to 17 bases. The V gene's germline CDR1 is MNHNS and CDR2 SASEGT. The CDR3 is CASSKMGLAGTGELFF. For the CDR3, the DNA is TGTGCCAGCAGTAAGATGGGTCTAGCCGGCACCGGGGAGCTGTTTTTT.

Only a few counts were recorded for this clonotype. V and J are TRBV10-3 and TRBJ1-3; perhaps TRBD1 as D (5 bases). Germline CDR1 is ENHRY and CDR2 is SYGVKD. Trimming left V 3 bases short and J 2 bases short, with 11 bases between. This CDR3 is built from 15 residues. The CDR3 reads CAISDGAGPGNTIYF. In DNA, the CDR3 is TGTGCCATCAGTGACGGGGCAGGGCCTGGAAACACCATATATTTT.

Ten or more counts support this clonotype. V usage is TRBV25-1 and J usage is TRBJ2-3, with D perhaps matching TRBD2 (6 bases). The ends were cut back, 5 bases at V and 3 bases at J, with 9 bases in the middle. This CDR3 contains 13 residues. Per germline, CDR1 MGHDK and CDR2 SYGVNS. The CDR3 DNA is TGTGCCAGCAGTTCGGCGGGAACAGATACGCAGTATTTT. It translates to CASSSAGTDTQYF.

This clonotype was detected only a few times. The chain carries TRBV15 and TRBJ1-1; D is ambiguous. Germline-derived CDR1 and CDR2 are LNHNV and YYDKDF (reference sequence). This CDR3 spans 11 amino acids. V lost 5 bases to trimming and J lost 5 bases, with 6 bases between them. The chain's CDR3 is CATSVGTEAFF. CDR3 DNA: TGTGCCACCAGCGTAGGAACTGAAGCTTTCTTT.

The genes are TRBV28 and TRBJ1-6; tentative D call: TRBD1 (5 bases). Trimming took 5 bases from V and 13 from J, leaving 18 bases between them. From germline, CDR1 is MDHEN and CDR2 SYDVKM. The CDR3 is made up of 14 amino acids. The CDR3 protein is CASSRDRLVSPLHF. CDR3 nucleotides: TGTGCCAGCAGTCGGGACCGTCTAGTTTCTCCCCTCCACTTT.

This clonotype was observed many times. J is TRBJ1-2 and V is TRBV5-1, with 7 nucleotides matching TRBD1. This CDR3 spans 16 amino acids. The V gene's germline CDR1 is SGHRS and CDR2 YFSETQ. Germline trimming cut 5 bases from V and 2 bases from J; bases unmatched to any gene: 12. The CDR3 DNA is TGCGCCAGCAGTCGCGAGACAGGGCGAAGGAACTATGGCTACACCTTC. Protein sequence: CASSRETGRRNYGYTF.

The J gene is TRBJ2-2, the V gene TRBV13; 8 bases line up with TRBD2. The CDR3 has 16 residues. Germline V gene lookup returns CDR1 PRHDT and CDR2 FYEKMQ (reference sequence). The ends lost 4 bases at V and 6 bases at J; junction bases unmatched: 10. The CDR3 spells CASSSLMRAGAGELFF. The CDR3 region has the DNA TGTGCCAGCAGCTCCCTCATGAGAGCGGGAGCCGGGGAGCTGTTTTTT.

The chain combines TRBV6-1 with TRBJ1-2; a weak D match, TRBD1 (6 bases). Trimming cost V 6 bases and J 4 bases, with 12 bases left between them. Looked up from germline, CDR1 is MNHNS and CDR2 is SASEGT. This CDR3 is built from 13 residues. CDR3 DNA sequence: TGTGCCAGCAGCGTACAGGGTCGCTATGGCTACACCTTC. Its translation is CASSVQGRYGYTF.

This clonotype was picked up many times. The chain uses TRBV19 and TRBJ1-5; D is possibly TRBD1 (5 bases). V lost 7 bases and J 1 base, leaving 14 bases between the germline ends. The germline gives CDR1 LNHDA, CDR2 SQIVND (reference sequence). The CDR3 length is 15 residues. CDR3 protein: CASNPSTASNQPQHF. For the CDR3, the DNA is TGTGCCAGTAACCCTTCGACAGCCAGCAATCAGCCCCAGCATTTT.